Below are 32 T cell receptor beta chains sequenced from a single sample in a study of blood T cells in healthy people across ages. Primed by a sample-barcoded 5' primer and a J-beta primer mix, a second PCR proceeded for roughly 6 to 12 cycles. TCRdb used MiXCR to reprocess the 5' RACE reads, holding one entry per CDR3 protein. The repertoire holds roughly 720,000 distinct CDR3 sequences, with 53% as singletons. Source material: blood. The receptor set was obtained from a man older than 75 in good health.

The genes are TRBV5-1 and TRBJ2-3; D remains unclear. Germline CDR1 SGHRS, CDR2 YFSETQ. The CDR3 sequence is 14 residues long. The V end lost 4 bases, the J end lost 4 bases, and 13 bases lay between the germline ends. The chain's CDR3 is CASSPARFADTQYF. The CDR3 nucleotides are TGCGCCAGCAGCCCGGCGAGGTTCGCAGATACGCAGTATTTT. The whole variable domain, remainder taken from reference TRBV5-1 and TRBJ2-3, is KAGVTQTPRYLIKTRGQQVTLSCSPISGHRSVSWYQQTPGQGLQFLFEYFSETQRNKGNFPGRFSGRQFSNSRSEMNVSTLELGDSALYLCASSPARFADTQYFGPGTRLTVL.

The rearrangement links TRBV12-5 to TRBJ2-3, with 11 bases fitting TRBD2. The CDR3 runs 19 residues. V lost 3 bases, J lost 14 bases, and 25 bases stayed unmatched. CDR1 is LGHNT and CDR2 is FRNRAP in the germline V gene. The CDR3 reads CASGFGPPGLAALTGYAYF. CDR3 DNA: TGTGCTAGTGGTTTCGGGCCACCGGGACTAGCGGCCTTGACCGGATACGCGTATTTT.

This clonotype was counted at least ten times. The V gene is TRBV29-1, the J gene TRBJ2-7, with TRBD2 identical over 14 bases. Looked up from germline, CDR1 is SQVTM and CDR2 is ANQGSEA. The CDR3 runs to 14 residues. Losses at the gene ends were 7 bases for V and 7 bases for J; bases not matched to a gene: 9. In nucleotides, the CDR3 is TGCAGCGCCCTGGGACTAGCGGGAGATGGGGAGCAGTACTTC. Amino acids: CSALGLAGDGEQYF.

This clonotype was recorded a few times. The V and J genes are TRBV4-2 and TRBJ2-5; D is unresolved. CDR1 and CDR2 from the germline V gene are LGHNA and YNFKEQ. V dropped 4 bases and J dropped 5 bases, with 14 bases sitting between them. The CDR3 runs to 14 residues. The CDR3 coding sequence is TGTGCCAGCAGCCCTAACGCGAGATGGGAGACCCAGTACTTC. Protein sequence: CASSPNARWETQYF.

The chain is built from TRBV6-2 or TRBV6-3 and TRBJ1-1; no reliable D call. The CDR3 spans 13 residues. The V gene lost 7 bases and the J gene lost 1 base, with 10 bases spanning the gap. The germline V gene encodes CDR1 MNHEY and CDR2 SVGEGT. The CDR3 bases are TGTGCCAGCAAATACCTACAGAACACTGAAGCTTTCTTT. It translates to CASKYLQNTEAFF.

This chain connects TRBV24-1 to TRBJ2-7, with D tentatively TRBD1 or TRBD2 (6 bases each). There are 15 residues in the CDR3. Trimming left V 4 bases short and J 4 bases short, with 16 bases between. Germline CDR1 is KGHDR and CDR2 is SFDVKD. In nucleotides, the CDR3 is TGTGCCACCAGTGACCGCGGGACAAATGGGTACGAGCAGTACTTC. It specifies CATSDRGTNGYEQYF.

The chain couples TRBV2 to TRBJ1-5, with D tentatively TRBD1 (6 bases). V was shortened by 7 bases and J by 3 bases, with 16 bases between the two germline ends. The CDR3 totals 15 residues. The germline V gene has CDR1 SNHLY and CDR2 FYNNEI. The DNA for the CDR3 is TGTGCCAGCACCCTTAGTAGGGGGTACAATCAGCCCCAGCATTTT. It is translated as CASTLSRGYNQPQHF.

This clonotype was observed a few times. The chain joins TRBV7-9 to TRBJ2-1; D tentatively fits TRBD1 or TRBD2 (5 bases each). The CDR3 has 18 residues. V was pared by 5 bases and J by 0 bases, with 20 bases between. Looked up from germline, CDR1 is SEHNR and CDR2 is FQNEAQ (reference sequence). CDR3 sequence (DNA): TGTGCCAGCAGCCCCCATTGGAGCCGGGACCGCTCCTACAATGAGCAGTTCTTC. Protein: CASSPHWSRDRSYNEQFF.

Only a few counts were recorded for this clonotype. The chain is built from TRBV18 and TRBJ2-3; D ambiguous. The V end lost 3 bases, the J end lost 14 bases, and 27 bases lay between the germline ends. The CDR3 loop spans 16 amino acids. The germline V gene encodes CDR1 KGHSH and CDR2 LQKENI. In DNA, the CDR3 is TGTGCCAGCTCACCGAAAGGTCCGATTAAGCACAGATACGCGTATTTT. It encodes CASSPKGPIKHRYAYF.

V gene TRBV6-1 combines with J gene TRBJ2-7, with TRBD1 matching over 7 bases. Germline V gene sequence: CDR1 MNHNS, CDR2 SASEGT. V lost 4 bases, J lost 6 bases, and 3 bases stayed unmatched. CDR3 length equals 12 residues. CDR3 nucleotides: TGTGCCAGCAGTGGGGGACAGAGCGAGCAGTACTTC. Residues: CASSGGQSEQYF.

With respect to this clonotype: The junction departs from the called germline gene at one end, perhaps through a read error. The chain recombines TRBV10-3 with TRBJ2-1; weak D call: TRBD2 (7 bases). This CDR3 contains 15 residues. Germline CDR1 is ENHRY and CDR2 is SYGVKD. CDR3 bases: TGCGCCAGCAGTGATGGGGGACTACGGGGGCATGAGCAGTTCTTC. It specifies CASSDGGLRGHEQFF.

The rearrangement links TRBV6-5 to TRBJ2-4; D is undetermined. Germline V CDR1 and CDR2: MNHEY, SVGAGI. Trimming cost V 0 bases and J 0 bases, with 15 bases left between them. There are 18 residues in the CDR3. DNA for the CDR3: TGTGCCAGCAGTTACTCGAATAAGGCAGCACTAGCCAAAAACATTCAGTACTTC. It yields the protein CASSYSNKAALAKNIQYF.

This clonotype has more than one count but fewer than ten. The chain links TRBV29-1 to TRBJ2-1; D gene uncertain. Between the trimmed V and J ends, which lost 3 bases and 9 bases, there was a span of 3 bases. The CDR3 totals 9 residues. Germline V gives CDR1 SQVTM, CDR2 ANQGSEA. In nucleotides, the CDR3 is TGCAGCGTTGAGGCTGAGCAGTTCTTC. It is translated as CSVEAEQFF.

The chain employs TRBV29-1 and TRBJ2-5, with D perhaps TRBD2 (5 bases). With 4 bases removed from V and 3 bases from J, the gap between germline ends came to 18 bases. The CDR3 is made up of 15 amino acids. Per the germline V gene, CDR1 is SQVTM and CDR2 is ANQGSEA. CDR3 region: CSVAPGESGKETQYF. The CDR3 DNA sequence: TGCAGCGTTGCGCCCGGGGAATCGGGGAAAGAGACCCAGTACTTC.

The V gene is TRBV12-3 or TRBV12-4, the J gene TRBJ2-3; no reliable D call. V was trimmed by 9 bases and J by 2 bases, leaving 12 bases between them. The CDR3 consists of 13 residues. CDR3 region: CASGARNTDTQYF. The CDR3 DNA reads TGTGCCAGTGGAGCTAGAAACACAGATACGCAGTATTTT.

V usage is TRBV9 and J usage is TRBJ2-5; D gene uncertain. The CDR3 loop spans 14 amino acids. In germline, CDR1 is SGDLS, CDR2 YYNGEE. V was clipped by 0 bases and J by 7 bases, with 13 bases between them. The CDR3 is CASSVAKDLGTQYF. DNA for the CDR3: TGTGCCAGCAGCGTAGCTAAAGACTTGGGGACCCAGTACTTC.

The J gene is TRBJ2-1, the V gene TRBV6-2 or TRBV6-3; 8 bases fit TRBD2. Germline V lookup: CDR1 MNHEY, CDR2 SVGEGT. The J segment lost 2 bases and the V segment lost 5 bases, leaving 5 bases of the junction unmatched. This CDR3 is 15 amino acids long. Here the CDR3 DNA reads TGTGCCAGCAGTCGGACTAGCCGGACCTACAATGAGCAGTTCTTC. This gives the protein CASSRTSRTYNEQFF.

The V gene is TRBV14, the J gene TRBJ1-2, with TRBD1 identical over 7 bases. The V and J ends lost 3 bases and 0 bases, in that order; junction bases with no gene match: 4. The germline V gene has CDR1 SGHDN and CDR2 FVKESK. The CDR3 covers 15 residues. CDR3 protein: CASSHWTGSNYGYTF. As DNA, the CDR3 is TGTGCCAGCAGCCACTGGACAGGCTCTAACTATGGCTACACCTTC. Looking up the rest from reference TRBV14 and TRBJ1-2 gives the full variable domain: EAGVTQFPSHSVIEKGQTVTLRCDPISGHDNLYWYRRVMGKEIKFLLHFVKESKQDESGMPNNRFLAERTGGTYSTLKVQPAELEDSGVYFCASSHWTGSNYGYTFGSGTRLTVV.

This chain joins TRBV2 and TRBJ2-1, with 11 bases lining up with TRBD2. After removal of 8 bases from V and 7 bases from J, the junction contained 10 bases not matched to a gene. Per germline, CDR1 SNHLY and CDR2 FYNNEI. The CDR3 is made up of 15 amino acids. This chain's CDR3 is CASLATSGRSNEQFF. In DNA, the CDR3 is TGTGCCAGCCTTGCAACTAGCGGGAGATCGAATGAGCAGTTCTTC.

Details on this clonotype: A junction end diverges from the germline sequence, so it may reflect a read error. This chain connects TRBV27 to TRBJ1-5, with TRBD1 matching 8 bases. The CDR3 contains 14 residues. Germline V gene lookup returns CDR1 MNHEY and CDR2 SMNVEV (reference sequence). CDR3 residues: CVSSLNRGNQPQHF. CDR3 nucleotides: TGTGTCAGCAGTTTAAACAGGGGGAACCAGCCCCAGCATTTT.

The chain recombines TRBV20-1 with TRBJ2-3; TRBD2 aligns across 9 bases. The CDR3 consists of 14 residues. V shed 5 bases and J 14 bases; nucleotides not matched to a gene: 17. Germline CDR1 is DFQATT and CDR2 is SNEGSKA (reference sequence). CDR3 region: CSAGQREEHRYAYF. The CDR3 nucleotides are TGCAGTGCTGGGCAGCGGGAGGAACACAGATACGCGTATTTT.

V gene TRBV29-1 combines with J gene TRBJ2-5, with D possibly TRBD2 on 6 matching bases. The CDR3 extends over 14 amino acids. Germline assignment: CDR1 SQVTM and CDR2 ANQGSEA. Trimming removed 4 bases from V and 2 bases from J, with 14 bases in between. CDR3 sequence reads: CSVVREPPQETQYF. CDR3 in DNA: TGCAGCGTTGTCCGGGAGCCCCCACAAGAGACCCAGTACTTC.

The chain carries TRBV7-9 and TRBJ2-7; D is possibly TRBD2 (6 bases). The V gene's germline CDR1 is SEHNR and CDR2 FQNEAQ (reference sequence). The CDR3 contains 15 residues. V was pared by 5 bases and J by 3 bases, with 17 bases between. This CDR3 is CASSTRDWGDYEQYF. CDR3 nucleotides: TGTGCCAGCAGCACTCGGGACTGGGGGGACTACGAGCAGTACTTC.

The chain employs TRBV20-1 and TRBJ1-5; TRBD1 agrees at 7 bases. This CDR3 is built from 12 residues. The V gene end was trimmed by 6 bases and the J gene end by 7 bases; junction bases not matched to a gene: 6. CDR1 DFQATT and CDR2 SNEGSKA come from the germline V gene (reference sequence). The CDR3 is CSANRGGQPQHF. The CDR3 DNA follows: TGCAGTGCAAACAGGGGAGGCCAGCCCCAGCATTTT.

With respect to this clonotype: This could be a read error, since a much larger clone is one nucleotide away. The V call is TRBV12-3 or TRBV12-4, the J call TRBJ2-1; 10 nucleotides match TRBD1. The CDR3 contains 15 residues. CDR3 sequence: CTSSTGTGAINEQFF. CDR3 DNA sequence: TGTACCAGCAGTACCGGGACAGGGGCCATCAATGAGCAGTTCTTC.

A note on this clonotype: A junction boundary mismatches the germline segment, possibly from a read error. V and J are TRBV20-1 and TRBJ2-7; tentatively, D is TRBD1 or TRBD2 (5 bases each). The CDR3 sequence is 15 residues long. Looked up from germline, CDR1 is DFQATT and CDR2 is SNEGSKA (reference sequence). This chain's CDR3 is CSARGDGGLGYAQYF. CDR3 coding DNA: TGCAGTGCTAGAGGGGACGGCGGACTTGGGTACGCGCAGTACTTC.

This clonotype was counted once. The chain employs TRBV29-1 and TRBJ2-7; D might be TRBD1 or TRBD2, each matching 5 bases. Trimming took off 7 bases at V and 6 bases at J, with 22 bases between the two ends. CDR1 and CDR2 from the germline V gene are SQVTM and ANQGSEA. The CDR3 extends over 14 amino acids. CDR3 sequence: CSALGVGGRGEQYF. DNA of the CDR3: TGCAGCGCCCTGGGGGTTGGGGGACGCGGCGAGCAGTACTTC.

This chain uses TRBV7-9 with TRBJ2-1; TRBD2 aligns across 13 bases. In germline, CDR1 is SEHNR, CDR2 FQNEAQ (reference sequence). Trimming at V came to 1 base and at J to 7 bases, leaving 13 bases not matched to a gene. CDR3 length: 19 residues. CDR3 in DNA: TGTGCCAGCAGCTTAGATCGATACGGACTAGCGGGAGATATTAATGAGCAGTTCTTC. Translated, it gives CASSLDRYGLAGDINEQFF.

This clonotype was counted only a few times. The chain has TRBV20-1 and TRBJ2-1; TRBD2 aligns across 13 bases. The CDR3 is 17 residues long. Germline-derived CDR1 and CDR2 are DFQATT and SNEGSKA (reference sequence). After removal of 1 base from V and 8 bases from J, the junction contained 11 bases not matched to a gene. The CDR3 sequence: CSARVLAGGSPYHEQFF. The CDR3 bases are TGCAGTGCTAGAGTACTAGCGGGAGGGTCCCCTTACCATGAGCAGTTCTTC.

The chain employs TRBV3-1 and TRBJ2-7, with TRBD2 matching over 7 bases. The CDR3 is 16 amino acids. Per the germline V gene, CDR1 is LGHDT and CDR2 is YNNKEL (reference sequence). V was pared by 1 base and J by 4 bases, with 10 bases of the junction left unmatched. CDR3: CASSQVVLAPQYEQYF. The CDR3 coding sequence is TGTGCCAGCAGCCAAGTCGTACTAGCGCCTCAATACGAGCAGTACTTC.

The chain carries TRBV4-1 and TRBJ2-5, with TRBD2 matching over 14 bases. TRBJ2-7 matches the DNA end more closely, so the J call is doubtful. This CDR3 has 15 amino acids. Per germline, CDR1 MGHRA and CDR2 YSYEKL. CDR3 nucleotide sequence: TGCGCCAGCAGCCCGCGACTAGCGGGAGGGGACGAGCAGTACTTC. Translated, it gives CASSPRLAGGDEQYF.

This clonotype turned up a few times. V and J are TRBV6-6 and TRBJ2-6; unclear D gene. CDR1 MNHNY and CDR2 SVGAGI come from the germline V gene (reference sequence). This CDR3 spans 16 amino acids. V shed 6 bases and J shed 0 bases, with 12 bases lying between them. In DNA, the CDR3 is TGTGCCAGCAGCCCAGACCGGAGCTCTGGGGCCAACGTCCTGACTTTC. It codes for CASSPDRSSGANVLTF.